The next 14 T cell receptor beta chains were all read from a single sample in a study of shared clonotypes between healthy human individuals. Here immunoSEQ multiplex PCR was the method, and the copy in TCRdb shows in-frame clones only, minus some. Of over 700,000 clones in the sample, around 77% were seen once. The sample taken for sequencing was memory CD4+ T cells sorted from blood. Documented subset: CD45RA-negative fraction. These receptors were taken from a woman in her 30s in good health.

This sequence joins TRBV29-1 and TRBJ2-7; 8 bases agree with TRBD2. Germline V CDR1 and CDR2: SQVTM, ANQGSEA. The CDR3 spans 14 residues. The ends lost 5 bases at V and 7 bases at J; junction bases unmatched: 13. The CDR3 sequence is CSVHFSGTSREQYF. The CDR3 DNA reads as TGCAGCGTTCATTTTAGCGGGACGTCTAGAGAGCAGTACTTC.

Remarks on this clone: Other DNA sequences from this sample encode an identical CDR3 as well. The chain joins TRBV20-1 to TRBJ1-2; D remains unclear. Germline values: CDR1 DFQATT, CDR2 SNEGSKA (reference sequence). Trimming pared 6 bases from V and 3 bases from J, leaving 8 bases between. The CDR3 has 11 amino acids. The CDR3 protein is CSAPVDYGYTF. The DNA of the CDR3 is TGCAGTGCGCCGGTGGACTATGGCTACACCTTC.

To note about this clone: Germline and junction disagree at one end, which may indicate a read error. The rearrangement uses TRBV7-9 and TRBJ2-7; D may be TRBD2 (5 bases). The CDR3 covers 13 residues. Germline CDR1 reads SEHNR; CDR2 reads FQNEAQ (reference sequence). CDR3 amino acids: CASSLAFPYEQYF. As DNA, the CDR3 is TGTGCCAGCAGCCTAGCCTTTCCCTACGAGCAGTACTTC.

The chain has TRBV28 and TRBJ2-1, with unresolved D. Trimming pared 1 base from V and 6 bases from J, leaving 10 bases between. This CDR3 region has 14 residues. Germline values: CDR1 MDHEN, CDR2 SYDVKM. The CDR3 loop reads CASSLSSRFNEQFF. The CDR3 DNA sequence: TGTGCCAGCAGTTTATCGTCCAGATTCAATGAGCAGTTCTTC.

V gene TRBV6-5 combines with J gene TRBJ2-1; 7 positions match TRBD1. This CDR3 has 14 residues. V gave up 5 bases and J gave up 5 bases; unmatched junction bases: 6. Looked up from germline, CDR1 is MNHEY and CDR2 is SVGAGI. The CDR3 here is CASSPGTADNEQFF. The CDR3, as DNA: TGTGCCAGCAGTCCTGGGACAGCCGACAATGAGCAGTTCTTC.

This clone has a handful of counts. This chain joins TRBV27 and TRBJ2-5, with D perhaps TRBD1 (5 bases). Germline V gene lookup returns CDR1 MNHEY and CDR2 SMNVEV (reference sequence). CDR3 size: 13 residues. With 5 bases removed from V and 3 bases from J, the gap between germline ends came to 10 bases. Here the CDR3 reads CASSPSREETQYF. CDR3 DNA sequence: TGTGCCAGCAGTCCTTCCAGGGAAGAGACCCAGTACTTC.

The genes are TRBV19 and TRBJ1-2; weak D call: TRBD1 (5 bases). Germline CDR1 reads LNHDA; CDR2 reads SQIVND (reference sequence). V lost 8 bases and J 2 bases, leaving 24 bases between the germline ends. CDR3 length: 17 amino acids. The CDR3 DNA reads as TGTGCCAGTCCATGCTATAAGAGGGGCGCCGGGAACTATGGCTACACCTTC. It is translated as CASPCYKRGAGNYGYTF.

This clone was counted once. The chain uses TRBV11-2 and TRBJ2-2; perhaps D is TRBD1 or TRBD2 (5 bases each). Looked up from germline, CDR1 is SGHAT and CDR2 is FQNNGV. The CDR3 has 15 amino acids. Trimming took off 6 bases at V and 6 bases at J, with 17 bases between the two ends. The CDR3 reads CASRDPGKRAGELFF. The DNA for the CDR3 is TGTGCCAGCAGAGACCCAGGGAAGAGGGCCGGGGAGCTGTTTTTT.

The J gene is TRBJ2-7, the V gene TRBV5-1; TRBD2 matches 10 bases. CDR1 and CDR2 (germline): SGHRS, YFSETQ. CDR3 length equals 15 residues. After removal of 4 bases from V and 5 bases from J, the junction contained 9 bases not matched to a gene. Written as DNA, the CDR3 is TGCGCCAGCAGCCCCCTAGCGGGAGTTAGCGACGAGCAGTACTTC. Protein sequence: CASSPLAGVSDEQYF.

The chain recombines TRBV4-1 with TRBJ2-1; TRBD2 matches 14 bases. The CDR3 is 18 residues long. Germline V gene lookup returns CDR1 MGHRA and CDR2 YSYEKL. V shed 5 bases and J 3 bases; nucleotides not matched to a gene: 9. CDR3 region: CASSERTSGRTIYNEQFF. The DNA of the CDR3 is TGCGCCAGCAGCGAAAGGACTAGCGGGAGGACAATCTACAATGAGCAGTTCTTC.

This clone was observed a single time. The chain combines TRBV19 with TRBJ1-1; D perhaps matches TRBD1 (5 bases). The germline gives CDR1 LNHDA, CDR2 SQIVND (reference sequence). The CDR3 runs 13 residues. Trimming took off 4 bases at V and 2 bases at J, with 8 bases between the two ends. This chain's CDR3 is CASSSRDNTEAFF. DNA of the CDR3: TGTGCCAGTAGTAGCCGGGACAACACTGAAGCTTTCTTT.

The chain employs TRBV7-7 and TRBJ2-2; 10 bases line up with TRBD2. Trimming at V came to 5 bases and at J to 0 bases, leaving 3 bases not matched to a gene. The CDR3 is made up of 16 amino acids. Germline CDR1 SSHAT, CDR2 FNYEAQ (reference sequence). The CDR3 region has the DNA TGTGCCAGCAGCCGAACTAGCGGGACGAACACCGGGGAGCTGTTTTTT. The encoded protein is CASSRTSGTNTGELFF.

V gene TRBV6-5 combines with J gene TRBJ1-1, with 8 positions matching TRBD1. Unmatched junction bases numbered 11, after V lost 9 bases and J lost 8 bases. This CDR3 region has 13 residues. Germline values: CDR1 MNHEY, CDR2 SVGAGI. CDR3 sequence (DNA): TGTGCCAGTTGGGGACAGGTGGGGCTGGAAGCTTTCTTT. Protein sequence: CASWGQVGLEAFF.

V is TRBV2 and J is TRBJ2-7; D call uncertain. The CDR3 totals 12 residues. Germline V lookup: CDR1 SNHLY, CDR2 FYNNEI. V lost 6 bases and J 5 bases, leaving 11 bases between the germline ends. The CDR3, as DNA: TGTGCCAGCAGGTGGCTATGGGACGAGCAGTACTTC. This encodes CASRWLWDEQYF. Drawing the rest from reference TRBV2 and TRBJ2-7, the complete variable domain is EPEVTQTPSHQVTQMGQEVILRCVPISNHLYFYWYRQILGQKVEFLVSFYNNEISEKSEIFDDQFSVERPDGSNFTLKIRSTKLEDSAMYFCASRWLWDEQYFGPGTRLTVT.